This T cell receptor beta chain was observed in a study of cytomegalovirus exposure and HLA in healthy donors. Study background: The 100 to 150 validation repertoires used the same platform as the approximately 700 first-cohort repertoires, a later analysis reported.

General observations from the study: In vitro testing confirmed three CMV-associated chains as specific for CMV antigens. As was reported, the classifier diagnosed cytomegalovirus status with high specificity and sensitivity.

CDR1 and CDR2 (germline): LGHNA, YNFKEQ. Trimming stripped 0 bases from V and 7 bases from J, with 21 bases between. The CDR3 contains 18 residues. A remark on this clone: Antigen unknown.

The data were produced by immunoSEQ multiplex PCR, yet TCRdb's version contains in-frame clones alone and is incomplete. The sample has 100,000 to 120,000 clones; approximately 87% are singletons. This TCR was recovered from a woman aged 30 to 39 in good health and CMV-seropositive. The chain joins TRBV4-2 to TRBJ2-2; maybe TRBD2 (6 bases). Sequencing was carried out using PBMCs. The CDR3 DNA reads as TGTGCCAGCAGCCAAGAGGGGTCGGGAGAAACCCTAGTCGGGGAGCTGTTTTTT. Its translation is CASSQEGSGETLVGELFF.